One sample yielded the 2 T cell receptor beta chains listed below, sequenced in a study of blood T cell repertoires in COVID-19. Some clones are missing from TCRdb's copy, which holds only in-frame ones; the method was immunoSEQ multiplex PCR. Among approximately 150,000 clones listed, more than 70% were seen once. The sample consisted of peripheral blood. The receptor source for this set is a woman aged 70-85 years who had recovered from COVID-19.

The chain combines TRBV18 with TRBJ1-5, with 7 nucleotides matching TRBD1. This CDR3 region has 17 residues. CDR1 and CDR2 (germline): KGHSH, LQKENI. V shed 3 bases, J shed 2 bases, and the junction held 10 bases outside the gene matches. CDR3 DNA: TGTGCCAGCTCACCCAGACAGGGAACCCCTCGCAATCAGCCCCAGCATTTT. This codes for CASSPRQGTPRNQPQHF.

In regard to this clone: The identical CDR3 is also encoded by other nucleotide sequences in the sample. The chain carries TRBV18 and TRBJ1-2, with D maybe TRBD1 (6 bases). The germline gives CDR1 KGHSH, CDR2 LQKENI. V dropped 2 bases and J dropped 0 bases, with 16 bases sitting between them. The CDR3 spans 17 residues. CDR3 coding DNA: TGTGCCAGCTCACCAGGGCAGGGGAGCCGGACTAACTATGGCTACACCTTC. This gives the protein CASSPGQGSRTNYGYTF.